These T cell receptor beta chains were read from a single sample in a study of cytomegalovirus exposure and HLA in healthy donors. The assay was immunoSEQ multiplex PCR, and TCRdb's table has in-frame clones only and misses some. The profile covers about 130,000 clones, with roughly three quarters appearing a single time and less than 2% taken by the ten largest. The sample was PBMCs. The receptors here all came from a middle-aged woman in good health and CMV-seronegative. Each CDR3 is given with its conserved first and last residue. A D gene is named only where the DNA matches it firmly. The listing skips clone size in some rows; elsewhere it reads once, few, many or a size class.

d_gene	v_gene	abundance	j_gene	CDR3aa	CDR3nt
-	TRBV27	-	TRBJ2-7	CASRDSGVGGEQYF	TGTGCCAGCAGGGACTCAGGGGTAGGGGGCGAGCAGTACTTC
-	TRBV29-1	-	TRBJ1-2	CSVVGTDDVGYTF	TGCAGCGTTGTTGGGACTGACGATGTGGGCTACACCTTC
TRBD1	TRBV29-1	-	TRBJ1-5	CSVGTGSNQPQHF	TGCAGCGTGGGGACAGGGAGCAATCAGCCCCAGCATTTT
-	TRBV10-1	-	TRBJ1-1	CASNLEAGSVSMNTEAFF	TGCGCCAGCAATCTAGAGGCGGGAAGTGTCTCCATGAACACTGAAGCTTTCTTT
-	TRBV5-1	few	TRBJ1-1	CASSLAGGGTEAFF	TGCGCCAGCAGCTTGGCCGGGGGAGGCACTGAAGCTTTCTTT
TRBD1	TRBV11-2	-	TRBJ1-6	CASSSYAGTGNSPLHF	TGTGCCAGCAGCTCTTATGCCGGGACAGGGAATTCACCCCTCCACTTT
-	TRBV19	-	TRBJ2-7	CASSRNLGTSSSYEQYF	TGTGCCAGTAGTAGAAATCTCGGGACTTCGAGCTCCTACGAGCAGTACTTC
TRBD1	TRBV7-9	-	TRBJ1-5	CASPTGGSDNSNQPQHF	TGTGCCAGCCCCACAGGGGGGAGTGACAATAGCAATCAGCCCCAGCATTTT
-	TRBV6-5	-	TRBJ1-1	CASSEIRDTEAFF	TGTGCCAGCAGTGAAATCAGGGACACTGAAGCTTTCTTT
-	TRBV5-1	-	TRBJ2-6	CASSPIGRRVGANVLTF	TGCGCCAGCAGCCCAATAGGGAGGCGTGTTGGGGCCAACGTCCTGACTTTC
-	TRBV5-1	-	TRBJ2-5	CASSLGGTPKETQYF	TGCGCCAGCAGCTTGGGTGGGACTCCTAAAGAGACCCAGTACTTC
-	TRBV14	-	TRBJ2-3	CASPTRRFSLYSTDTQYF	TGTGCCAGTCCGACTAGACGCTTTTCTTTGTATAGCACAGATACGCAGTATTTT
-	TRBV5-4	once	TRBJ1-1	CASSYRQTGIVNTEAFF	TGTGCCAGCAGCTATCGCCAAACAGGTATCGTGAACACTGAAGCTTTCTTT
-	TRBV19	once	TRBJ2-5	CASSGQKETQYF	TGTGCCAGTAGTGGACAGAAAGAGACCCAGTACTTC
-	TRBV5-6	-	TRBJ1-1	CASSGITGRTEAFF	TGTGCCAGCAGCGGCATTACAGGCCGCACTGAAGCTTTCTTT
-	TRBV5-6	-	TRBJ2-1	CASNHGLNNEQFF	TGTGCCAGCAACCATGGACTGAACAATGAGCAGTTCTTC
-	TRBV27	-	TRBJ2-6	CASTLGASGANVLTF	TGTGCCAGCACGTTAGGGGCTAGTGGGGCCAACGTCCTGACTTTC
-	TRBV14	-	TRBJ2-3	CASSHFSGAITGADTQYF	TGTGCCAGCAGCCATTTCTCGGGAGCCATCACAGGGGCCGATACGCAGTATTTT
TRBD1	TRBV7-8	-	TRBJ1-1	CASSLAEGAKTAFF	TGTGCCAGCAGCTTAGCGGAGGGGGCGAAGACGGCTTTCTTT
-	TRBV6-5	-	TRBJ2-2	CASSRGGELFF	TGTGCCAGCAGTCGAGGTGGGGAGCTGTTTTTT
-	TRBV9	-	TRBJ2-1	CASSVDGRGNNEQFF	TGTGCCAGCAGCGTAGACGGGAGAGGAAACAATGAGCAGTTCTTC
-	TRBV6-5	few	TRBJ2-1	CASGGARADYNEQFF	TGTGCCAGCGGGGGGGCCAGGGCGGACTACAATGAGCAGTTCTTC
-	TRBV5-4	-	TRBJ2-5	CASSLAGGLQETQYF	TGTGCCAGCAGCTTGGCAGGGGGACTTCAAGAGACCCAGTACTTC
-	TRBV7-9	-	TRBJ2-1	CASSSTGSSYNEQFF	TGTGCCAGCAGCTCTACAGGGAGCTCCTACAATGAGCAGTTCTTC
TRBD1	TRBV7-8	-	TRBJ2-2	CASIQDRANTGELFF	TGTGCCAGCATCCAGGACAGGGCGAACACCGGGGAGCTGTTTTTT
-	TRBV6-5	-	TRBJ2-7	CASSYSTAQGSYEQYF	TGTGCCAGCAGTTACTCGACTGCGCAGGGGTCCTACGAGCAGTACTTC
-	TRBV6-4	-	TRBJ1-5	CASSRIGGQPQHF	TGTGCCAGCAGTCGAATAGGGGGTCAGCCCCAGCATTTT
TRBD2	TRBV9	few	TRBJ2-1	CASSPSLAGGRNEQFF	TGTGCCAGCAGCCCGTCACTAGCGGGCGGTAGAAATGAGCAGTTCTTC
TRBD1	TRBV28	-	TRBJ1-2	CASSLGQGHGYTF	TGTGCCAGCAGTTTGGGACAGGGTCATGGCTACACCTTC
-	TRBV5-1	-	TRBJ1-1	CASSSDTFHTEAFF	TGCGCCAGCAGCTCCGACACATTCCACACTGAAGCTTTCTTT
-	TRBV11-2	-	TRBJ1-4	CASSLRWAGLSEKLFF	TGTGCCAGCAGCTTAAGATGGGCGGGATTATCTGAAAAACTGTTTTTT
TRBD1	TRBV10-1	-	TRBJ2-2	CASTYGTANTGELFF	TGCGCCAGCACGTACGGGACAGCGAACACCGGGGAGCTGTTTTTT
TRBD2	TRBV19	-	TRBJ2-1	CASSMERGGPEQFF	TGTGCCAGTAGTATGGAGCGGGGGGGTCCTGAGCAGTTCTTC
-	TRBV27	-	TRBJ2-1	CASSFVRAAYNEQFF	TGTGCCAGCAGTTTTGTGCGGGCCGCCTACAATGAGCAGTTCTTC
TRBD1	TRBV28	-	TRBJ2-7	CASSGATGGREQYF	TGTGCCAGCAGTGGCGCGACAGGGGGACGCGAGCAGTACTTC
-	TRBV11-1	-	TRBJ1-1	CASSFRTGRTEAFF	TGTGCCAGCAGCTTCCGGACGGGGAGGACTGAAGCTTTCTTT
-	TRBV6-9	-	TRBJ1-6	CASRKQPRVSSYNSPLHF	TGTGCCAGCAGAAAACAACCCAGGGTTAGCTCCTATAATTCACCCCTCCACTTT
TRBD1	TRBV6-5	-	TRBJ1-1	CASSYFTGTGNTEAFF	TGTGCCAGCAGTTACTTCACCGGGACAGGGAACACTGAAGCTTTCTTT
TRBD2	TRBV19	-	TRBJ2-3	CASSGAGLAGGPSQYF	TGTGCCAGTAGTGGGGCGGGACTAGCGGGAGGACCCTCGCAGTATTTT
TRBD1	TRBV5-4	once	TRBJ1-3	CASSWKRGGGSGNTIYF	TGTGCCAGCAGCTGGAAAAGAGGGGGCGGCTCTGGAAACACCATATATTTT
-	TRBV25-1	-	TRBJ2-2	CASSERRDLESGELFF	TGTGCCAGCAGTGAGCGCCGGGACTTAGAGTCCGGGGAGCTGTTTTTT
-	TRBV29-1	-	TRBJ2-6	CSVERSGANGLTF	TGCAGCGTCGAACGTTCTGGGGCCAACGGCCTGACTTTC
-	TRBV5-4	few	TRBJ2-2	CASSLYRGVNTGELFF	TGTGCCAGCAGCTTGTATAGGGGCGTTAACACCGGGGAGCTGTTTTTT
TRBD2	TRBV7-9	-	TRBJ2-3	CASSPTQLAGGRTDTQYF	TGTGCCAGCAGCCCGACCCAACTAGCGGGGGGGCGCACAGATACGCAGTATTTT
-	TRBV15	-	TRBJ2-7	CATSRGQGTYEQYF	TGTGCCACCAGCAGAGGCCAGGGCACCTACGAGCAGTACTTC
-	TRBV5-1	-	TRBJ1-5	CASSPTGDNQPQHF	TGCGCCAGCAGCCCGACAGGAGACAATCAGCCCCAGCATTTT
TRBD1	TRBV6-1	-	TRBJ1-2	CASRDRGAPWGYTF	TGTGCCAGCAGAGACAGGGGCGCCCCTTGGGGCTACACCTTC
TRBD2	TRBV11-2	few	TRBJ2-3	CASSSRGGRATDTQYF	TGTGCCAGCAGCTCCCGGGGCGGGAGGGCGACAGATACGCAGTATTTT
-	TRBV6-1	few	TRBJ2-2	CASAHPVSGELFF	TGTGCCAGCGCCCACCCAGTGTCCGGGGAGCTGTTTTTT
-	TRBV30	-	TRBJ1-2	CAWSAFPQGQGGYTF	TGTGCCTGGAGTGCCTTCCCCCAGGGGCAGGGCGGCTACACCTTC
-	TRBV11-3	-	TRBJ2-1	CASSLDLSHEQFF	TGTGCCAGCAGCTTAGATCTGAGCCATGAGCAGTTCTTC
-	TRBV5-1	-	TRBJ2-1	CASSLVVTNSYNEQFF	TGCGCCAGCAGCTTGGTGGTGACAAACTCCTACAATGAGCAGTTCTTC
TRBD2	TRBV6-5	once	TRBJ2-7	CASSYGGGRAYEQYF	TGTGCCAGCAGCTACGGCGGGGGAAGAGCCTACGAGCAGTACTTC